Shown below are 9 T cell receptor beta chains from a single sample sequenced in a study of blood T cell repertoires in COVID-19. Some clones are missing from TCRdb's copy, which holds only in-frame ones; the method was immunoSEQ multiplex PCR. The table shows approximately 450,000 clones, with over 75% occurring only once. Sequenced: PBMCs or T cells enriched from blood (not recorded which). The receptors derive from a man in his thirties or forties who had recovered from COVID-19.

Many counts were recorded for this clone. The rearrangement uses TRBV19 and TRBJ2-7, with TRBD2 matching over 7 bases. In germline, CDR1 is LNHDA, CDR2 SQIVND (reference sequence). This CDR3 spans 15 amino acids. The trim removed 2 bases at V and 0 bases at J, leaving 4 bases unmatched. CDR3 sequence: CASSILSGNSYEQYF. The CDR3 nucleotides are TGTGCCAGTAGTATACTAAGCGGGAACTCCTACGAGCAGTACTTC. The full variable domain, completed using reference TRBV19 and TRBJ2-7, is DGGITQSPKYLFRKEGQNVTLSCEQNLNHDAMYWYRQDPGQGLRLIYYSQIVNDFQKGDIAEGYSVSREKKESFPLTVTSAQKNPTAFYLCASSILSGNSYEQYFGPGTRLTVT.

V is TRBV3-1 (or the pseudogene TRBV3-2) and J is TRBJ2-7, with 7 nucleotides matching TRBD1. Germline loops: CDR1 LGHDT, CDR2 YNNKEL (reference sequence). J gave up 4 bases and V 0 bases, and 15 bases lay outside the gene matches. The CDR3 is made up of 18 amino acids. This chain's CDR3 is CASSQEALRQGPLYEQYF. The DNA for the CDR3 is TGTGCCAGCAGCCAAGAAGCCCTCCGACAGGGCCCTTTGTACGAGCAGTACTTC.

The chain combines TRBV5-1 with TRBJ2-7; 9 bases fit TRBD1. The CDR3 has 17 residues. V was clipped by 4 bases and J by 2 bases; unmatched bases: 13. The V gene's germline CDR1 is SGHRS and CDR2 YFSETQ. The CDR3 here is CASSPLGDRTGAYEQYF. DNA for the CDR3: TGCGCCAGCAGCCCCCTAGGGGACCGGACAGGGGCCTACGAGCAGTACTTC. The complete variable domain, with remaining parts taken from reference TRBV5-1 and TRBJ2-7, reads KAGVTQTPRYLIKTRGQQVTLSCSPISGHRSVSWYQQTPGQGLQFLFEYFSETQRNKGNFPGRFSGRQFSNSRSEMNVSTLELGDSALYLCASSPLGDRTGAYEQYFGPGTRLTVT.

CDR3 in amino acids: CASSLGRSGEKLFF. The DNA of the CDR3 is TGCGCCAGCAGCTTGGGCCGGTCAGGGGAAAAACTGTTTTTT. The rearrangement links TRBV5-1 to TRBJ1-4; tentative D call: TRBD1 (5 bases). The germline CDR1 and CDR2 sequences are SGHRS and YFSETQ. This CDR3 is 14 amino acids long. With 0 bases removed from V and 8 bases from J, the gap between germline ends came to 11 bases.

This rearrangement joins TRBV21-1 to TRBJ2-3; the table's D call, TRBD1, has no DNA check behind it. TRBV21-1 is deemed a pseudogene. The CDR3 runs to 15 residues. DNA of the CDR3: TGTGCCAGCAGCAAAGCCAGGGGGCGCATAGATACGCAGTATTTT. Its translation: CASSKARGRIDTQYF.

This chain joins TRBV28 and TRBJ2-4; D is unresolved. V dropped 2 bases and J dropped 0 bases, with 5 bases sitting between them. Germline V gene sequence: CDR1 MDHEN, CDR2 SYDVKM. The CDR3 totals 14 residues. The chain's CDR3 is CASSLRVAKNIQYF. CDR3 DNA sequence: TGTGCCAGCAGTTTACGGGTAGCCAAAAACATTCAGTACTTC.

The chain is built from TRBV7-9 and TRBJ1-2, with a tentative D call TRBD1 (6 bases). The germline gives CDR1 SEHNR, CDR2 FQNEAQ (reference sequence). V lost 5 bases to trimming and J lost 5 bases, with 18 bases between them. The CDR3 consists of 15 residues. The CDR3 sequence is CASSKGTTSSYGYTF. Here the CDR3 DNA reads TGTGCCAGCAGCAAGGGGACAACCAGTAGTTATGGCTACACCTTC.

The chain carries TRBV6-1 and TRBJ1-2; D possibly corresponds to TRBD1 (6 bases). Germline lookup yields CDR1 MNHNS and CDR2 SASEGT. CDR3 length: 16 amino acids. V was trimmed by 0 bases and J by 0 bases, leaving 11 bases between them. The CDR3 here is CASSEAGQPTNYGYTF. The DNA of the CDR3 is TGTGCCAGCAGTGAAGCCGGACAGCCGACTAACTATGGCTACACCTTC.

The rearrangement joins TRBV7-9 to TRBJ1-6; a possible D gene is TRBD1 (6 bases). V lost 1 base, J lost 8 bases, and 12 bases lay in between. CDR3 size: 15 residues. Germline V CDR1 and CDR2: SEHNR, FQNEAQ (reference sequence). Here the CDR3 DNA reads TGTGCCAGCAGCTTAGTCCCGACAGGTTATTCACCCCTCCACTTT. As protein: CASSLVPTGYSPLHF.